These T cell receptor beta chains were read from a single sample in a study of T cells in narcolepsy. TCRdb keeps only in-frame clones here, not all; method: immunoSEQ multiplex PCR. Here the sample spans some 30,000 clones, approximately 87% being singletons. Sequences were obtained from memory (CD45RA-) CD4+ T cells from blood. The receptor set was obtained from a human donor in good health. Both conserved end residues are part of each CDR3. D genes are given only for firm matches. Clone size, where shown, is once, few, many, or a class for clones that have expanded.

V gene,J gene,D gene,clone size,CDR3 DNA,CDR3 protein
TRBV6-6,TRBJ2-2,NA,NA,TGTGCCAGCAGTCGCGGGGCAGGGCGGAACACCGGGGAGCTGTTTTTT,CASSRGAGRNTGELFF
TRBV7-3,TRBJ2-2,NA,few,TGTGCCAGCAGCTTAACGACCGGGGGCTGGAACACCGGGGAGCTGTTTTTT,CASSLTTGGWNTGELFF
TRBV28,TRBJ1-4,NA,NA,TGTGCCAGCAGTTCCCTGGACAGACAGAATGAAAAACTGTTTTTT,CASSSLDRQNEKLFF
TRBV29-1,TRBJ2-3,TRBD1,NA,TGCAGCGTAACAGGGGGTGCTAGCACAGATACGCAGTATTTT,CSVTGGASTDTQYF
TRBV30,TRBJ2-5,NA,NA,TGTGCCTGGACCCGGGGGGCAGAGACCCAGTACTTC,CAWTRGAETQYF
TRBV6-5,TRBJ1-5,NA,NA,TGTGCCAGCAGGTGGGCGATGGATCAGCCCCAGCATTTT,CASRWAMDQPQHF
TRBV14,TRBJ2-3,NA,NA,TGTGCCAGCAGCCAAAGGGGAGTTGTTTCCACAGATACGCAGTATTTT,CASSQRGVVSTDTQYF
TRBV6-1,TRBJ2-7,NA,NA,TGTGCCAGCAGTTCTCACAGGGGGGGCGAGCAGTACTTC,CASSSHRGGEQYF
TRBV19,TRBJ1-2,NA,NA,TGTGCCACGCAAAACAGGGAGCGTAACTATGGCTACACCTTC,CATQNRERNYGYTF
TRBV7-9,TRBJ2-1,TRBD1,NA,TGTGCCAGCAGCCGGGACAGGGCGAAGTTCTTC,CASSRDRAKFF
TRBV30,TRBJ1-2,NA,NA,TGTGCCTGGAGTTCTGGGGTAGTCGGGGGAGGTTACTATGGCTACACCTTC,CAWSSGVVGGGYYGYTF
TRBV25-1,TRBJ2-3,TRBD2,NA,TGTGCCAGCAGCCTGAAGACTAGCGGGGGAGGTGATACGCAGTATTTT,CASSLKTSGGGDTQYF
TRBV19,TRBJ1-5,TRBD1,NA,TGTGCCACCGGGACAGGTCTAGGGAATCAGCCCCAGCATTTT,CATGTGLGNQPQHF
TRBV6-1,TRBJ2-1,NA,few,TGTGCCAGCAGTGGAGGAGTGGGGTACAATGAGCAGTTCTTC,CASSGGVGYNEQFF
TRBV19,TRBJ1-1,NA,NA,TGTGCCAGTAGCACCCACAGGGAGAACACTGAAGCTTTCTTT,CASSTHRENTEAFF
TRBV6-5,TRBJ2-7,NA,NA,TGTGCCAGCAGTTACAGGGACTCCTACGAGCAGTACTTC,CASSYRDSYEQYF
TRBV5-4,TRBJ2-7,TRBD1,NA,TGTGCCAGCAGTAGGTCGGGACAGCTGTACGAGCAGTACTTC,CASSRSGQLYEQYF
TRBV4-3,TRBJ2-2,NA,few,TGCGCCAGCAGCCAAGTGGGGGGGCTGAACACCGGGGAGCTGTTTTTT,CASSQVGGLNTGELFF
TRBV10-3,TRBJ1-3,NA,NA,TGTGCCATCAGTCCCCGGGACCCCGGAGGGAGGGCTCCGTCATCTGGAAACACCATATATTTT,CAISPRDPGGRAPSSGNTIYF
TRBV19,TRBJ1-1,NA,NA,TGTGCCAGTAGTACAAAAGGGGGGAGCGTGAACACTGAAGCTTTCTTT,CASSTKGGSVNTEAFF
TRBV30,TRBJ2-5,TRBD2,NA,TGTGCCTTACTAGCGGGAGGTTTGGAGACCCAGTACTTC,CALLAGGLETQYF
TRBV28,TRBJ1-5,NA,NA,TGTGCCAGCAGACCCCCCGACCCTAATCAGCCCCAGCATTTT,CASRPPDPNQPQHF
TRBV15,TRBJ1-2,NA,NA,TGTGCCACCAGCAGAGAGGCAGGCGGACCGGATGGCTACACCTTC,CATSREAGGPDGYTF
TRBV19,TRBJ2-5,TRBD1,NA,TGTGCCAGTAGTAGAACAGGGGTCGGGGAGACCCAGTACTTC,CASSRTGVGETQYF
TRBV30,TRBJ1-2,NA,NA,TGTGCCTGGGGAACGTCAGGCTATGGCTACACCTTC,CAWGTSGYGYTF
TRBV2,TRBJ1-1,TRBD1,NA,TGTGCCAGCAGGGTGACAGGGGGTCCTGAAGCTTTCTTT,CASRVTGGPEAFF
TRBV18,TRBJ2-7,TRBD2,NA,TGTGCCAGCTCACCTGTTGGGCGGGGGGCCTCCTACGAGCAGTACTTC,CASSPVGRGASYEQYF
TRBV6-7,TRBJ2-7,TRBD1,once,TGTGCCGTAAGTCCGAGACAGGGGAACTACGAGCAGTACTTC,CAVSPRQGNYEQYF
TRBV5-1,TRBJ1-1,TRBD1,NA,TGCGCCAGCAGCTCGCAGGGGGACACTGAAGCTTTCTTT,CASSSQGDTEAFF
TRBV27,TRBJ1-6,NA,NA,TGTGCCAGCAGCTTCCGTACGACAGCTAATTCACCCCTCCACTTT,CASSFRTTANSPLHF
TRBV5-1,TRBJ1-1,NA,NA,TGCGCCAGCAGCTTGGACAGAGACACTGAAGCTTTCTTT,CASSLDRDTEAFF
TRBV4-2,TRBJ1-2,NA,once,TGTGCCAGCAGCCAAGAGAGGGATGGCTACACCTTC,CASSQERDGYTF
TRBV14,TRBJ2-7,NA,NA,TGTGCCAGCAGCCCCCGGACGGGAGCAGGGGTTGAGCAGTACTTC,CASSPRTGAGVEQYF
TRBV15,TRBJ1-5,NA,NA,TGTGCCACCAGCAGAGATGGGGCCGGGGGCACTCAGCCCCAGCATTTT,CATSRDGAGGTQPQHF
TRBV7-2,TRBJ2-3,TRBD2,NA,TGTGCCAGCAGCTCCACCGGGACTAGCGGGAGGGCGCAGTATTTT,CASSSTGTSGRAQYF
TRBV20-1,TRBJ2-3,NA,NA,TGCAGTGCTAGTCCCTCAGATACGCAGTATTTT,CSASPSDTQYF
TRBV9,TRBJ1-3,NA,once,TGTGCCAGCAGCGTAGGGGGAAACTCTGGAAACACCATATATTTT,CASSVGGNSGNTIYF
TRBV6-1,TRBJ1-1,NA,NA,TGTGCCAGCAGTGGAGACAGGAACACTGAAGCTTTCTTT,CASSGDRNTEAFF
TRBV5-1,TRBJ1-2,NA,NA,TGCGCCAGCAGCTTGACGGACCTAGAGAGCTACACCTTC,CASSLTDLESYTF
TRBV7-8,TRBJ1-5,TRBD1,NA,TGTGCCAGCAGCTTAGGAATTCTGGCACAGGGGGTTTTTCAGCCCCAGCATTTT,CASSLGILAQGVFQPQHF
TRBV9,TRBJ1-2,TRBD1,NA,TGTGCCAGCAGCGCAGGGGGCAGGGCTTATGGCTACACCTTC,CASSAGGRAYGYTF
TRBV6-5,TRBJ2-1,NA,once,TGTGCCAGCAGTTACGAAGGGGGCTCCTACAATGAGCAGTTCTTC,CASSYEGGSYNEQFF
TRBV5-1,TRBJ2-4,NA,NA,TGCGCCAGCAGCTTGGAGGTTTCGGGAGCCAAAAACATTCAGTACTTC,CASSLEVSGAKNIQYF
TRBV30,TRBJ1-2,TRBD1,once,TGTGCCTGGAGTGTAAGGGACAGGGAGGGGAATGGCTACACCTTC,CAWSVRDREGNGYTF
TRBV6-1,TRBJ1-1,NA,NA,TGTGCCAGCAGTGATAGGGGTATCACTGAAGCTTTCTTT,CASSDRGITEAFF
TRBV4-2,TRBJ2-1,NA,NA,TGTGCCAGCAGCCAAGAAACGGGGGTCAGTTCAGGTGAGCAGTTCTTC,CASSQETGVSSGEQFF
TRBV5-5,TRBJ2-2,NA,NA,TGTGCCAGCAGCTCCTACTTTAGCGCCGGGGAGCTGTTTTTT,CASSSYFSAGELFF
TRBV6-5,TRBJ2-1,TRBD2,NA,TGTGCCAGCAGTGCGGGACGCGGGGGGTACAATGAGCAGTTCTTC,CASSAGRGGYNEQFF
TRBV12-5,TRBJ1-2,NA,NA,TGTGCTAGTGGTTTGGACCCAGGACTAGTCGACTATGGCTACACCTTC,CASGLDPGLVDYGYTF
TRBV7-8,TRBJ2-1,TRBD2,NA,TGTGCCAGCAGCTGGGCTAGCGGGAGGCCCTTTGAGCAGTTCTTC,CASSWASGRPFEQFF
TRBV7-6,TRBJ2-5,NA,NA,TGTGCCAGCAGCCCCGGGAATCAAGAGACCCAGTACTTC,CASSPGNQETQYF